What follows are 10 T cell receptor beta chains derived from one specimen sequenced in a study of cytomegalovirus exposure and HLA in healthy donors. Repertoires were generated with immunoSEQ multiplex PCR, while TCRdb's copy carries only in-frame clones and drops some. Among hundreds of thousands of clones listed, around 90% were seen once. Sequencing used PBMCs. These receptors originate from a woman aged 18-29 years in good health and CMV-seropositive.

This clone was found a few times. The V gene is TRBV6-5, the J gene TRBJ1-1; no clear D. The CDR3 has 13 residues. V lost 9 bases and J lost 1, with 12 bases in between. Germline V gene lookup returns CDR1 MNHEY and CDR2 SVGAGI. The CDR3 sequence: CASGWSGNTEAFF. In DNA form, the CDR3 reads TGTGCCAGTGGGTGGAGCGGGAACACTGAAGCTTTCTTT.

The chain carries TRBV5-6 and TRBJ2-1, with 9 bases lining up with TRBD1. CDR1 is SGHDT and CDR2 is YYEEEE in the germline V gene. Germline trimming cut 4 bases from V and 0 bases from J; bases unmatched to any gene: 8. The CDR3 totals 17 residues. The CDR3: CASSPRQGVSSYNEQFF. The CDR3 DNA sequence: TGTGCCAGCAGCCCCAGACAGGGGGTGAGCTCCTACAATGAGCAGTTCTTC. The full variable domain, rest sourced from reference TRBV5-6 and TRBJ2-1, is DAGVTQSPTHLIKTRGQQVTLRCSPKSGHDTVSWYQQALGQGPQFIFQYYEEEERQRGNFPDRFSGHQFPNYSSELNVNALLLGDSALYLCASSPRQGVSSYNEQFFGPGTRLTVL.

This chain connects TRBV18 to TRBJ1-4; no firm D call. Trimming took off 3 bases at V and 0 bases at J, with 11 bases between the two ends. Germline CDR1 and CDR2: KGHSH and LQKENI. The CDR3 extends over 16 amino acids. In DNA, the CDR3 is TGTGCCAGCTCACCCTACGTATCCGCAACTAATGAAAAACTGTTTTTT. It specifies CASSPYVSATNEKLFF.

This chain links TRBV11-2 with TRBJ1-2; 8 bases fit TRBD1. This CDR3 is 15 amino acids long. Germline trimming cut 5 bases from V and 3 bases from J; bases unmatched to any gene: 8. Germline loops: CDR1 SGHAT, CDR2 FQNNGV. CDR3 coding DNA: TGTGCCAGCAGCCAGTGGGGCAGGGGGCACTATGGCTACACCTTC. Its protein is CASSQWGRGHYGYTF. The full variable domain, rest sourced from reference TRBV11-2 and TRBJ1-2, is EAGVAQSPRYKIIEKRQSVAFWCNPISGHATLYWYQQILGQGPKLLIQFQNNGVVDDSQLPKDRFSAERLKGVDSTLKIQPAKLEDSAVYLCASSQWGRGHYGYTFGSGTRLTVV.

The CDR3 loop reads CASSPPTRGEKLFF. For the CDR3, the DNA is TGTGCCAGCTCACCACCGACCAGGGGTGAAAAACTGTTTTTT. The chain has TRBV18 and TRBJ1-4; perhaps TRBD1 as D (6 bases). The CDR3 extends over 14 amino acids. V was clipped by 0 bases and J by 7 bases, with 9 bases between them. Germline-derived CDR1 and CDR2 are KGHSH and LQKENI. Using reference TRBV18 and TRBJ1-4 for the parts outside the CDR3, the full variable domain is NAGVMQNPRHLVRRRGQEARLRCSPMKGHSHVYWYRQLPEEGLKFMVYLQKENIIDESGMPKERFSAEFPKEGPSILRIQQVVRGDSAAYFCASSPPTRGEKLFFGSGTQLSVL.

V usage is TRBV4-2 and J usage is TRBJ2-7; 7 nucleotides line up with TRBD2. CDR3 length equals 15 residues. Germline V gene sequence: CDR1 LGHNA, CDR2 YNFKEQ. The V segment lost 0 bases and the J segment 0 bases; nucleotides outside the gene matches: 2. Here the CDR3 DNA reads TGTGCCAGCAGCCAAGATTCTAGCGGCTCCTACGAGCAGTACTTC. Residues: CASSQDSSGSYEQYF.

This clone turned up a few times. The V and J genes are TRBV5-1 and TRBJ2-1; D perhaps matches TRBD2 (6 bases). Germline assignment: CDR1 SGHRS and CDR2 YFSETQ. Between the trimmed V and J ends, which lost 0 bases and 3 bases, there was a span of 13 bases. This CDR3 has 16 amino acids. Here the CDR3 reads CASSLGGSGLYNEQFF. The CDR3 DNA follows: TGCGCCAGCAGCTTGGGAGGAAGCGGGCTCTACAATGAGCAGTTCTTC.

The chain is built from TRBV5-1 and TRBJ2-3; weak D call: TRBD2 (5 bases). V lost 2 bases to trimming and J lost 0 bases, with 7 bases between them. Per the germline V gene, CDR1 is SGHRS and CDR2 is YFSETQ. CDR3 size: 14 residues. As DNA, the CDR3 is TGCGCCAGCAGCTTCCGGACTAGCACAGATACGCAGTATTTT. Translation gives CASSFRTSTDTQYF.

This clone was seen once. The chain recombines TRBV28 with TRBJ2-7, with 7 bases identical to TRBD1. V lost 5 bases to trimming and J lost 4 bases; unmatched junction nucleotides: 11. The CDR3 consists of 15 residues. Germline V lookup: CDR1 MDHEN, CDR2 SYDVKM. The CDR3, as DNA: TGTGCCAGCAGTACCCCGGGACAGATTTTTTACGAGCAGTACTTC. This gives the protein CASSTPGQIFYEQYF.

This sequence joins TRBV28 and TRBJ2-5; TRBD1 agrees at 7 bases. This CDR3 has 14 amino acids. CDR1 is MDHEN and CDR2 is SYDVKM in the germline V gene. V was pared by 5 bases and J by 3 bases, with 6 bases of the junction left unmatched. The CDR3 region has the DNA TGTGCCAGCAGTCAAACCGGGACAGAAGAGACCCAGTACTTC. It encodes CASSQTGTEETQYF. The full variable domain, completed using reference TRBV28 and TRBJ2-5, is DVKVTQSSRYLVKRTGEKVFLECVQDMDHENMFWYRQDPGLGLRLIYFSYDVKMKEKGDIPEGYSVSREKKERFSLILESASTNQTSMYLCASSQTGTEETQYFGPGTRLLVL.